Listed below are T cell receptor beta chains from one sample, sequenced in a study of T cell responses to AZD1222 COVID-19 vaccine. TCRdb keeps only in-frame clones here, not all; method: immunoSEQ multiplex PCR. The sample consists of 83,000 or so clones, roughly 90% of them appearing once. Sample: peripheral blood, taken on day 0 of MenACWY control vaccination. The receptors originated from an adult in good health. The CDR3 runs from the conserved cysteine through the conserved F or W. Fields, in order: V gene, D gene, CDR3 length, clone size, J gene, CDR3 DNA, CDR3 protein. D genes are given only for firm matches. Not all rows give a size; the values are once, few, many and, for expanded clones, a class.

V: TRBV28; D: TRBD1; length: 13; size: -; J: TRBJ1-5; DNA: TGTGCCAGCAGGGGGACAGCTATTTCGCCCCAGCATTTT; CDR3: CASRGTAISPQHF
V: TRBV29-1; D: -; length: 12; size: -; J: TRBJ2-4; DNA: TGCAGCGTTAGGTTAGCCAAAAACATTCAGTACTTC; CDR3: CSVRLAKNIQYF
V: TRBV19; D: -; length: 14; size: -; J: TRBJ1-4; DNA: TGTGCCAGTAGTAGAGGGCCACCTGGGGAAAAACTGTTTTTT; CDR3: CASSRGPPGEKLFF
V: TRBV10-2; D: -; length: 13; size: -; J: TRBJ1-2; DNA: TGCGCCAGCAGCACAGAATTTAACTATGGCTACACCTTC; CDR3: CASSTEFNYGYTF
V: TRBV28; D: -; length: 14; size: -; J: TRBJ1-5; DNA: TGTGCCAGCAGCTCCGACGGGGAAAGGCGGCCCCAGCATTTT; CDR3: CASSSDGERRPQHF
V: TRBV11-2; D: -; length: 14; size: -; J: TRBJ2-7; DNA: TGTGCCAGCAGCTTAGATTCGCTAGCTTACGAGCAGTACTTC; CDR3: CASSLDSLAYEQYF
V: TRBV7-3; D: TRBD1; length: 14; size: -; J: TRBJ2-7; DNA: TGTGCCACCCTCCGGGACAGGGGGTCCGACGAGCAGTACTTC; CDR3: CATLRDRGSDEQYF
V: TRBV7-9; D: TRBD2; length: 17; size: -; J: TRBJ2-1; DNA: TGTGCCAGCAGCACAGTAGCGGGCCCCCTTTGGGGGAATGAGCAGTTCTTC; CDR3: CASSTVAGPLWGNEQFF
V: TRBV20-1; D: TRBD2; length: 14; size: -; J: TRBJ2-7; DNA: TGCAGTGCTAGTGGGACTAGCGGCCAATACGAGCAGTACTTC; CDR3: CSASGTSGQYEQYF
V: TRBV10-2; D: -; length: 14; size: -; J: TRBJ1-1; DNA: TGCGCCAGCAGTGAGTCTACAGCTAACACTGAAGCTTTCTTT; CDR3: CASSESTANTEAFF
V: TRBV18; D: TRBD1; length: 14; size: -; J: TRBJ2-1; DNA: TGTGCCAGCTCACCTGGGGACAGGTACAATGAGCAGTTCTTC; CDR3: CASSPGDRYNEQFF
V: TRBV19; D: -; length: 15; size: -; J: TRBJ1-3; DNA: TGTGCCAGTAGTATAGCGGGCAGCTCTGGAAACACCATATATTTT; CDR3: CASSIAGSSGNTIYF
V: TRBV30; D: -; length: 11; size: -; J: TRBJ2-2; DNA: TGTGCCTGGGCAGGGGCCGGGGAGCTGTTTTTT; CDR3: CAWAGAGELFF
V: TRBV7-3; D: -; length: 15; size: -; J: TRBJ1-2; DNA: TGTGCCAGCAGCTTATCCCCCCCGGACAACTATGGCTACACCTTC; CDR3: CASSLSPPDNYGYTF
V: TRBV6-5; D: -; length: 15; size: -; J: TRBJ1-3; DNA: TGTGCCAGCAGATACGACAGGCAGTTAGAAAACACCATATATTTT; CDR3: CASRYDRQLENTIYF
V: TRBV4-3; D: -; length: 16; size: once; J: TRBJ1-2; DNA: TGCGCCAGCAGCCAAACTATAGAGAAAGCTAGCTATGGCTACACCTTC; CDR3: CASSQTIEKASYGYTF
V: TRBV6-1; D: -; length: 15; size: few; J: TRBJ1-2; DNA: TGTGCCAGCAGTGAAGGACCCAGGGCTAACTATGGCTACACCTTC; CDR3: CASSEGPRANYGYTF
V: TRBV19; D: -; length: 15; size: -; J: TRBJ2-3; DNA: TGTGCCAGTAGTATAGCGGCTAGCAGATATGATACGCAGTATTTT; CDR3: CASSIAASRYDTQYF
V: TRBV7-9; D: -; length: 14; size: -; J: TRBJ2-2; DNA: TGTGCCAGCAGCGCACAGGGTTCCACCGGGGAGCTGTTTTTT; CDR3: CASSAQGSTGELFF